The entry that follows covers one TCR beta chain sequence. This specimen comes from a study of blood T cell repertoires in COVID-19. The assay was immunoSEQ multiplex PCR, and TCRdb's table has in-frame clones only and misses some. The sample consists of roughly 110,000 clones, about nine tenths of them appearing once. Trimming left V 2 bases short and J 1 base short, with 8 bases between. The CDR3 is made up of 14 amino acids. The germline V gene encodes CDR1 KGHSH and CDR2 LQKENI. Sequenced material: peripheral blood. This chain links TRBV18 with TRBJ1-1; no clear D gene. The receptor was isolated from a woman between 45 and 65 years old with acute or convalescent COVID-19. The CDR3 region has the DNA TGTGCCAGCTCACCAGCGTTGAAGAACACTGAAGCTTTCTTT. Translation: CASSPALKNTEAFF.